This T cell receptor (beta chain) was sequenced during a study of T cell clonality in common variable immunodeficiency. The CDR3 consists of 16 residues. V was clipped by 3 bases and J by 2 bases, with 13 bases between them. The germline V gene has CDR1 LNHDA and CDR2 SQIVND (reference sequence). This clone turned up a few times. Its antigen is undetermined. Read data end 3 residues before the CDR3 end; the end is taken from the germline J gene. Profiled with immunoSEQ multiplex PCR; TCRdb holds only in-frame clones, not every one. This repertoire lists about 20,000 clones without singletons; about 2.5% sits in the top ten. Whole-study findings and limits: Shared TCRbeta clones were fewer between CVID subjects than controls. CVID subjects had higher TCRbeta clonality than healthy controls, most marked in about a third. In common variable immunodeficiency, TCR beta chains reportedly carried fewer deletions and N-nucleotide insertions.

Sequencing input: peripheral blood mononuclear cells. This sequence was found in a human donor with common variable immunodeficiency. The chain combines TRBV19 with TRBJ2-2; D gene uncertain. The sequenced part of the CDR3 DNA is TGTGCCAGTAGTATGAGGTCGGGTCAAAACACCGGGGAG. It translates to CASSMRSGQNTGE. The whole CDR3 protein reads CASSMRSGQNTGELFF. The variable domain in full, with the rest retrieved from reference TRBV19 and TRBJ2-2, is DGGITQSPKYLFRKEGQNVTLSCEQNLNHDAMYWYRQDPGQGLRLIYYSQIVNDFQKGDIAEGYSVSREKKESFPLTVTSAQKNPTAFYLCASSMRSGQNTGELFFGEGSRLTVL.